This is a list of T cell receptor beta chains from one sample in a study of graft-versus-host responses after intestinal transplantation. Sequencing was performed with immunoSEQ multiplex PCR; in TCRdb, only in-frame clones are kept and a portion is missing. The sample holds fewer than 8,500 clones, around 80% seen once. Source: ileum tissue, taken 226 days after intestinal transplant. These receptors were obtained from a human patient who received an intestinal transplant, so some T cells may come from the graft donor. CDR3s include the opening cysteine and the closing phenylalanine or tryptophan. D genes are given only for firm matches. Size is stated for part of the rows, as once, few or many counts, or as a class when the clone is expanded.

j_gene | d_gene | v_gene | abundance | CDR3aa | CDR3nt
TRBJ2-7 | . | TRBV10-3 | . | CAIRGQGYEQYF | TGTGCCATCAGGGGGCAGGGGTACGAGCAGTACTTC
TRBJ2-5 | . | TRBV5-1 | . | CASSYRARGETQYF | TGCGCCAGCAGCTACAGAGCTAGGGGAGAGACCCAGTACTTC
TRBJ2-7 | . | TRBV5-6 | . | CASSFSETQAYEQYF | TGTGCCAGCAGCTTCTCTGAGACACAGGCCTACGAGCAGTACTTC
TRBJ2-1 | TRBD1 | TRBV28 | . | CASIKARGHNNEQFF | TGTGCCAGCATCAAAGCGAGGGGGCACAACAATGAGCAGTTCTTC
TRBJ2-1 | TRBD1 | TRBV4-3 | . | CASSSHLGTGYNEQFF | TGCGCCAGCAGCAGCCACTTAGGGACAGGCTACAATGAGCAGTTCTTC
TRBJ2-1 | TRBD2 | TRBV7-3 | once | CASSPAGGNEQFF | TGTGCCAGCAGCCCTGCGGGAGGAAATGAGCAGTTCTTC
TRBJ1-5 | . | TRBV19 | . | CASSRQGNQPQHF | TGTGCCAGTAGTAGACAGGGCAATCAGCCCCAGCATTTT
TRBJ2-3 | . | TRBV5-1 | . | CASSWDLPTDTQYF | TGCGCCAGCAGCTGGGACTTGCCCACAGATACGCAGTATTTT
TRBJ2-7 | . | TRBV29-1 | . | CSVFQTDIYEQYF | TGCAGCGTTTTTCAGACAGATATCTACGAGCAGTACTTC
TRBJ2-3 | . | TRBV30 | . | CAFSFTDTQYF | TGTGCCTTCTCCTTCACAGATACGCAGTATTTT
TRBJ1-2 | TRBD1 | TRBV19 | . | CASSSGQGNWYGYTF | TGTGCCAGTAGTTCCGGACAGGGTAACTGGTATGGCTACACCTTC
TRBJ1-1 | TRBD1 | TRBV30 | . | CAWSELRDSEAFF | TGTGCCTGGAGTGAATTACGGGACAGTGAAGCTTTCTTT
TRBJ2-7 | TRBD2 | TRBV4-1 | few | CASSHQIAGESYEQYF | TGCGCCAGCAGCCACCAAATCGCGGGAGAATCCTACGAGCAGTACTTC
TRBJ1-4 | TRBD1 | TRBV18 | . | CASSPTGGGYEKLFF | TGTGCCAGCTCGCCAACAGGGGGCGGTTATGAAAAACTGTTTTTT
TRBJ2-1 | . | TRBV19 | . | CASSTTDRIPYNEQFF | TGTGCCAGTAGTACCACCGACAGGATCCCCTACAATGAGCAGTTCTTC
TRBJ2-4 | . | TRBV5-6 | . | CASRQDRRGIQYF | TGTGCCAGCCGACAGGACAGACGGGGCATTCAGTACTTC
TRBJ1-1 | . | TRBV11-2 | . | CASRGGHTEAFF | TGTGCCAGCAGGGGGGGGCACACTGAAGCTTTCTTT
TRBJ1-5 | . | TRBV6-1 | . | CASSVNTREGQPQHF | TGTGCCAGCAGTGTCAATACAAGGGAGGGTCAGCCCCAGCATTTT
TRBJ1-4 | TRBD1 | TRBV19 | few | CASKGTGGSNEKLFF | TGTGCCAGTAAAGGGACAGGGGGTTCTAATGAAAAACTGTTTTTT
TRBJ2-7 | TRBD2 | TRBV27 | few | CASGSIGPSGASYEQYF | TGTGCCAGCGGTTCCATAGGGCCTAGCGGGGCCTCCTACGAGCAGTACTTC
TRBJ2-6 | . | TRBV23-1 | . | CASSQSRFSGANVLTF | TGCGCCAGCAGTCAATCGCGATTCTCTGGGGCCAACGTCCTGACTTTC
TRBJ1-2 | . | TRBV25-1 | . | CASSAQNRESGYTF | TGTGCCAGCAGTGCCCAAAACAGGGAGTCTGGCTACACCTTC
TRBJ2-7 | TRBD2 | TRBV11-2 | . | CASSLASGRVYEQYF | TGTGCCAGCAGCTTAGCCAGCGGGAGGGTATACGAGCAGTACTTC
TRBJ1-6 | . | TRBV5-5 | . | CASSLGSGVPYSPLHF | TGTGCCAGCAGCTTGGGGTCGGGGGTCCCTTATTCACCCCTCCACTTT
TRBJ2-7 | . | TRBV4-3 | . | CASSQAPSLGAGQYF | TGCGCCAGCAGCCAAGCCCCCTCATTGGGGGCCGGGCAGTACTTC
TRBJ2-7 | TRBD1 | TRBV6-6 | . | CASSFGTGWYEQYF | TGTGCCAGCAGTTTCGGGACAGGTTGGTACGAGCAGTACTTC
TRBJ2-3 | TRBD2 | TRBV29-1 | . | CSVGSTSVAQYF | TGCAGCGTCGGTTCGACTAGCGTCGCGCAGTATTTT
TRBJ2-1 | . | TRBV19 | . | CATQRGRNEQFF | TGTGCCACCCAAAGGGGCAGGAATGAGCAGTTCTTC
TRBJ2-3 | . | TRBV19 | . | CASSMVAGTDTQYF | TGTGCCAGTAGTATGGTAGCGGGCACAGATACGCAGTATTTT
TRBJ1-1 | . | TRBV6-5 | once | CASSYQGGAEAFF | TGTGCCAGCAGTTACCAGGGAGGTGCTGAAGCTTTCTTT
TRBJ2-7 | TRBD2 | TRBV5-1 | . | CASSLGASGGTYEQYF | TGCGCCAGCAGCTTGGGGGCTAGCGGGGGGACCTACGAGCAGTACTTC
TRBJ2-2 | . | TRBV7-2 | . | CASSSSFRSYTGELFF | TGTGCCAGCAGCTCTAGTTTTAGGAGTTACACCGGGGAGCTGTTTTTT
TRBJ2-1 | . | TRBV6-5 | . | CASSYRGSSYNEQFF | TGTGCCAGCAGTTATCGGGGGAGCTCCTACAATGAGCAGTTCTTC
TRBJ2-3 | . | TRBV7-9 | . | CASSLVPDRDTQYF | TGTGCCAGCAGCTTAGTACCCGACAGAGATACGCAGTATTTT
TRBJ2-5 | TRBD2 | TRBV6-1 | . | CASSEAAGGQETQYF | TGTGCCAGCAGTGAAGCAGCGGGGGGGCAAGAGACCCAGTACTTC
TRBJ1-2 | . | TRBV4-3 | . | CASSQNRDFGGYTF | TGCGCCAGCAGCCAAAACAGGGATTTTGGTGGCTACACCTTC
TRBJ1-2 | . | TRBV5-1 | . | CASSSTGNYGYTF | TGCGCCAGCAGCTCGACGGGTAACTATGGCTACACCTTC
TRBJ2-3 | TRBD1 | TRBV6-1 | . | CASMGQNTQYF | TGTGCCAGCATGGGACAGAATACGCAGTATTTT
TRBJ2-5 | TRBD2 | TRBV5-8 | . | CASSFNGGVQETQYF | TGTGCCAGCAGCTTTAACGGGGGGGTCCAAGAGACCCAGTACTTC
TRBJ2-3 | TRBD2 | TRBV5-6 | . | CASSLGASGRVTQYF | TGTGCCAGCAGCTTGGGGGCTAGCGGGAGGGTTACGCAGTATTTT
TRBJ2-1 | TRBD2 | TRBV7-2 | . | CASSAHLLAGVPDEQFF | TGTGCCAGCAGCGCCCATCTACTAGCGGGAGTCCCCGATGAGCAGTTCTTC
TRBJ1-2 | . | TRBV7-2 | . | CASSPQSQHGYTF | TGTGCCAGCAGCCCACAGTCACAGCATGGCTACACCTTC
TRBJ1-6 | TRBD1 | TRBV19 | . | CASSMGQGASPLHF | TGTGCCAGTAGTATGGGACAGGGGGCTTCACCCCTCCACTTT
TRBJ1-2 | TRBD1 | TRBV6-5 | . | CASSVTGGRDGYTF | TGTGCCAGCAGTGTAACAGGGGGCAGGGATGGCTACACCTTC
TRBJ2-1 | TRBD2 | TRBV7-2 | . | CASSTTSGTSYNEQFF | TGTGCCAGCAGCACGACTAGCGGGACGTCCTACAATGAGCAGTTCTTC
TRBJ2-7 | TRBD2 | TRBV6-1 | once | CASSETSGTSYEQYF | TGTGCCAGCAGCGAGACTAGCGGTACCTCCTACGAGCAGTACTTC
TRBJ1-3 | . | TRBV11-2 | . | CASSLARESGNTIYF | TGTGCCAGCAGCTTAGCGAGGGAGAGCGGAAACACCATATATTTT
TRBJ2-2 | TRBD1 | TRBV28 | . | CASSSDRGRNTGELFF | TGTGCCAGCAGCTCGGACAGGGGGCGCAACACCGGGGAGCTGTTTTTT
TRBJ1-3 | TRBD1 | TRBV5-5 | . | CASSLGRTGEGSGNTIYF | TGTGCCAGCAGCTTGGGAAGAACAGGGGAAGGCTCTGGAAACACCATATATTTT
TRBJ2-2 | . | TRBV7-2 | . | CASSLGTLNTGELFF | TGTGCCAGCAGCTTAGGGACTTTGAACACCGGGGAGCTGTTTTTT
TRBJ2-7 | TRBD2 | TRBV4-1 | . | CASSLLWTSGRPDYEQYF | TGCGCCAGCAGCCTGCTGTGGACTAGCGGGAGACCCGACTACGAGCAGTACTTC